Listed below are T cell receptor beta chains from one sample, sequenced in a study of type 1 regulatory T cells. TCRdb independently ran MiXCR on the reads; one entry per CDR3 protein. In the table there are under 20,000 distinct CDR3 sequences, 10% of which are singletons. Sample: CD4+ T cells, either the whole sample or a sorted fraction (not recorded which). These receptors were obtained from a human donor in good health. The CDR3 runs from the conserved cysteine through the conserved F or W. The order of the fields is J gene, V gene, clone size, D gene, CDR3 DNA, CDR3 protein. D genes are given only for firm matches. The size field is filled for only some rows; it gives once, few, many or a size class.

J gene: TRBJ2-1; V gene: TRBV28; clone size: few; D gene: TRBD2; CDR3 DNA: TGTGCCACCCTCAGCGGGAGCCCCAACAATGAGCAGTTCTTC; CDR3 protein: CATLSGSPNNEQFF
J gene: TRBJ2-7; V gene: TRBV15; clone size: few; D gene: -; CDR3 DNA: TGTGCCACCAGCAGAGTCCGCGGGGCCGAGCAGTACTTC; CDR3 protein: CATSRVRGAEQYF
J gene: TRBJ2-3; V gene: TRBV18; clone size: few; D gene: TRBD1; CDR3 DNA: TGTGCCAGCTCACCCCCCGGGGTGAGTCGTCAGGGGGGCACAGATACGCAGTATTTT; CDR3 protein: CASSPPGVSRQGGTDTQYF
J gene: TRBJ1-5; V gene: TRBV15; clone size: few; D gene: TRBD1; CDR3 DNA: TGTGCCACCAGCAGACATACAGGGGGCTTGGATCAGCCCCAGCATTTT; CDR3 protein: CATSRHTGGLDQPQHF
J gene: TRBJ2-5; V gene: TRBV6-6; clone size: -; D gene: TRBD2; CDR3 DNA: TGTGCCAGCAGCCGGGGACTAGCGGGAGGCGGTGGTGAGACCCAGTACTTC; CDR3 protein: CASSRGLAGGGGETQYF
J gene: TRBJ1-4; V gene: TRBV7-2; clone size: -; D gene: -; CDR3 DNA: TGTGCCAGCAGCTTAATACAGGGTGGGGAAAAACTGTTTTTT; CDR3 protein: CASSLIQGGEKLFF
J gene: TRBJ1-2; V gene: TRBV3-1; clone size: -; D gene: -; CDR3 DNA: TGTGCCAGCAACCAGGCTACAGGGTCAGGTGGCTACACCTTC; CDR3 protein: CASNQATGSGGYTF
J gene: TRBJ2-1; V gene: TRBV5-1; clone size: many; D gene: TRBD2; CDR3 DNA: TGCGCCAGCAGCTCGTCGACTAGCGGGTTATCCTACAATGAGCAGTTCTTC; CDR3 protein: CASSSSTSGLSYNEQFF
J gene: TRBJ2-3; V gene: TRBV2; clone size: many; D gene: TRBD2; CDR3 DNA: TGTGCCAGCAGTGTAGGCGGGAGAGGCACAGATACGCAGTATTTT; CDR3 protein: CASSVGGRGTDTQYF
J gene: TRBJ2-3; V gene: TRBV29-1; clone size: many; D gene: -; CDR3 DNA: TGCAGCGTTGAGAAGGGGATAGATACGCAGTATTTT; CDR3 protein: CSVEKGIDTQYF
J gene: TRBJ1-5; V gene: TRBV20-1; clone size: many; D gene: TRBD1; CDR3 DNA: TGCAGTGCGCTGGGGACAGGTGCTTATCAGCCCCAGCATTTT; CDR3 protein: CSALGTGAYQPQHF
J gene: TRBJ2-5; V gene: TRBV6-5; clone size: -; D gene: TRBD1; CDR3 DNA: TGTGCCAGCAGTAGGGGACAGGGCGTCGAGACCCAGTACTTC; CDR3 protein: CASSRGQGVETQYF
J gene: TRBJ2-1; V gene: TRBV7-2; clone size: large; D gene: -; CDR3 DNA: TGTGCCAGCAGCTTAGGCTGGGCGGGCTCCTACAATGAGCAGTTCTTC; CDR3 protein: CASSLGWAGSYNEQFF
J gene: TRBJ2-1; V gene: TRBV15; clone size: many; D gene: TRBD2; CDR3 DNA: TGTGCCACCAGCTCCTTGACTAGCGGGAGACGGAATGAGCAGTTCTTC; CDR3 protein: CATSSLTSGRRNEQFF
J gene: TRBJ2-2; V gene: TRBV7-3; clone size: few; D gene: -; CDR3 DNA: TGTGCCAGCAGCTTGGGACTTCCCCGCGGGGAGCTGTTTTTT; CDR3 protein: CASSLGLPRGELFF
J gene: TRBJ2-1; V gene: TRBV15; clone size: many; D gene: TRBD2; CDR3 DNA: TGTGCCACCAGCAGAGGTATAGGGCTAGCGGGAGGGCCTAGGGGAAATGAGCAGTTCTTC; CDR3 protein: CATSRGIGLAGGPRGNEQFF
J gene: TRBJ2-5; V gene: TRBV5-1; clone size: medium-sized; D gene: -; CDR3 DNA: TGCGCCAGCAGCTTGCAAGAGACCCAGTACTTC; CDR3 protein: CASSLQETQYF
J gene: TRBJ1-2; V gene: TRBV6-1; clone size: many; D gene: -; CDR3 DNA: TGTGCCAGCAGTGAGCACTCTTGGGGAGGCAGCGATTATGGCTACACCTTC; CDR3 protein: CASSEHSWGGSDYGYTF
J gene: TRBJ1-2; V gene: TRBV2; clone size: few; D gene: -; CDR3 DNA: TGTGCCAGCACCCTACAGGACCAGTATGGCTACACCTTC; CDR3 protein: CASTLQDQYGYTF
J gene: TRBJ2-1; V gene: TRBV7-2; clone size: few; D gene: TRBD2; CDR3 DNA: TGTGCCAGCAGGGGGGGACTAGCGGGAGGGGACTCCTACAATGAGCAGTTCTTC; CDR3 protein: CASRGGLAGGDSYNEQFF
J gene: TRBJ2-7; V gene: TRBV6-5; clone size: many; D gene: -; CDR3 DNA: TGTGCCAGCAGACGACGGGGGACAGCCTACGAGCAGTACTTC; CDR3 protein: CASRRRGTAYEQYF
J gene: TRBJ1-1; V gene: TRBV6-2/TRBV6-3; clone size: medium-sized; D gene: -; CDR3 DNA: TGTGCCAGCAGTCTCATTTGGGAGTATGAAGCTTTCTTT; CDR3 protein: CASSLIWEYEAFF
J gene: TRBJ2-1; V gene: TRBV19; clone size: many; D gene: -; CDR3 DNA: TGTGCCAGTAGTATATTCTCGGCTCTTACTAGGGAGGCTGAGCAGTTCTTC; CDR3 protein: CASSIFSALTREAEQFF
J gene: TRBJ2-2; V gene: TRBV5-1; clone size: many; D gene: -; CDR3 DNA: TGCGCCAGCAGCTTTACTAGTCCTCAGGGGGAGCTGTTTTTT; CDR3 protein: CASSFTSPQGELFF
J gene: TRBJ2-2; V gene: TRBV7-2; clone size: medium-sized; D gene: -; CDR3 DNA: TGTGCCAGCAGCTTAGACCGGGGGCCCGGGGAGCTGTTTTTT; CDR3 protein: CASSLDRGPGELFF
J gene: TRBJ2-7; V gene: TRBV11-2; clone size: -; D gene: TRBD1; CDR3 DNA: TGTGCCAGCAGCCGGCCTGGGACAGGACCACCCTACGAGCAGTACTTC; CDR3 protein: CASSRPGTGPPYEQYF
J gene: TRBJ2-2; V gene: TRBV7-8; clone size: medium-sized; D gene: TRBD2; CDR3 DNA: TGTGCCAGCAGCTTACTCAGCGGGAGGTCAAGGGAGCTGTTTTTT; CDR3 protein: CASSLLSGRSRELFF
J gene: TRBJ2-3; V gene: TRBV30; clone size: many; D gene: TRBD1; CDR3 DNA: TGTGCCTGGAGTGTGGGACAGGTAGCAGATACGCAGTATTTT; CDR3 protein: CAWSVGQVADTQYF
J gene: TRBJ2-5; V gene: TRBV29-1; clone size: medium-sized; D gene: -; CDR3 DNA: TGCAGCGTTGGGCCAGGGACAGAGACCCAGTACTTC; CDR3 protein: CSVGPGTETQYF
J gene: TRBJ1-5; V gene: TRBV5-1; clone size: many; D gene: -; CDR3 DNA: TGCGCCAGCAGGGTTGACAGAAATCAGCCCCAGCATTTT; CDR3 protein: CASRVDRNQPQHF
J gene: TRBJ2-7; V gene: TRBV5-1; clone size: medium-sized; D gene: TRBD1; CDR3 DNA: TGCGCCAGCAGCTTGGCCCAGGGGGCGGGGGAGCAGTACTTC; CDR3 protein: CASSLAQGAGEQYF
J gene: TRBJ2-7; V gene: TRBV24-1; clone size: many; D gene: TRBD1; CDR3 DNA: TGTGCCACCAGTGACCCGGGACAGGGGAGGGAGCAGTACTTC; CDR3 protein: CATSDPGQGREQYF
J gene: TRBJ2-7; V gene: TRBV28; clone size: few; D gene: TRBD2; CDR3 DNA: TGTGCCAGCAGCGCGCGGGAGGCGAGCTCCTACGAGCAGTACTTC; CDR3 protein: CASSAREASSYEQYF
J gene: TRBJ2-5; V gene: TRBV3-1; clone size: many; D gene: -; CDR3 DNA: TGTGCCAGCAGCCAAGATAAGGAGACCCAGTACTTC; CDR3 protein: CASSQDKETQYF
J gene: TRBJ2-5; V gene: TRBV12-3/TRBV12-4; clone size: many; D gene: -; CDR3 DNA: TGTGCCAGCAGTTTTAGGTTCCAAGAGACCCAGTACTTC; CDR3 protein: CASSFRFQETQYF
J gene: TRBJ2-2; V gene: TRBV20-1; clone size: -; D gene: -; CDR3 DNA: TGCAGTGCTAGGGAAGCGTCTAGGACCGGGGAGCTGTTTTTT; CDR3 protein: CSAREASRTGELFF
J gene: TRBJ1-6; V gene: TRBV7-9; clone size: few; D gene: -; CDR3 DNA: TGTGCCAGCAGCTTCCATTCACCCCTCCACTTT; CDR3 protein: CASSFHSPLHF
J gene: TRBJ2-2; V gene: TRBV5-5; clone size: many; D gene: TRBD2; CDR3 DNA: TGTGCCAGCAGCGGGGGGACTAGCGGTACAACCGGGGAGCTGTTTTTT; CDR3 protein: CASSGGTSGTTGELFF
J gene: TRBJ2-3; V gene: TRBV7-9; clone size: many; D gene: -; CDR3 DNA: TGTGCCAGCAGCCAAGCAGATACGCAGTATTTT; CDR3 protein: CASSQADTQYF
J gene: TRBJ1-6; V gene: TRBV20-1; clone size: -; D gene: -; CDR3 DNA: TGCAGTGCCCTTAGCGGGGGTACTTATAATTCACCCCTCCACTTT; CDR3 protein: CSALSGGTYNSPLHF
J gene: TRBJ2-2; V gene: TRBV20-1; clone size: many; D gene: TRBD2; CDR3 DNA: TGCAGTGCTAGAGCGATAGCGGGATCCTCCGGGGAGCTGTTTTTT; CDR3 protein: CSARAIAGSSGELFF
J gene: TRBJ2-5; V gene: TRBV29-1; clone size: medium-sized; D gene: TRBD2; CDR3 DNA: TGCAGCGTTGAAGATCTTCTGGCTAGCGGACGGTCAGGGGAGACCCAGTACTTC; CDR3 protein: CSVEDLLASGRSGETQYF
J gene: TRBJ2-2; V gene: TRBV11-3; clone size: -; D gene: -; CDR3 DNA: TGTGCCAGCAGAGGACAGTCGAACACCGGGGAGCTGTTTTTT; CDR3 protein: CASRGQSNTGELFF
J gene: TRBJ2-2; V gene: TRBV5-1; clone size: -; D gene: TRBD2; CDR3 DNA: TGCGCCAGCCAAAGCGGGAGGCCACGCTCCGGGGAGCTGTTTTTT; CDR3 protein: CASQSGRPRSGELFF